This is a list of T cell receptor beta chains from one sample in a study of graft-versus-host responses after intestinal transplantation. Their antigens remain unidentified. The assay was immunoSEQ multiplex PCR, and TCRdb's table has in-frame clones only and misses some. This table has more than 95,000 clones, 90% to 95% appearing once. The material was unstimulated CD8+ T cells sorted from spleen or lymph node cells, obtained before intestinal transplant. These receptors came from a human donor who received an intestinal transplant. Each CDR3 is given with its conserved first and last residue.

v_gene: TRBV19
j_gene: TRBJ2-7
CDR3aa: CASRPGLSYEQYF

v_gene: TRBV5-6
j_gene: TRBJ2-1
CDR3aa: CASSPNNRGNNEQFF

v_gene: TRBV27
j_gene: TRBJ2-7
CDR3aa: CASSPEGSSYEQYF

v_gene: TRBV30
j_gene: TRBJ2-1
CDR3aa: CAWSGDRYNEQFF

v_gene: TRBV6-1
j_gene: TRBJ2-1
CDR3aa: CASSEDSSSYNEQFF

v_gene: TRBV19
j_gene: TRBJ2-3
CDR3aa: CASTGRETGSDTQYF

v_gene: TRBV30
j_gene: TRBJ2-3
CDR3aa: CAWGVGEITDTQYF

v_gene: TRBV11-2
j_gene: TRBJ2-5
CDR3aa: CASRLDGGQPRDTQYF

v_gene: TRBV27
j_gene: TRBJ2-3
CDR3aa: CASSLYGTDTQYF

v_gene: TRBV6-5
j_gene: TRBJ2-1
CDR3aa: CASSSGLAGNEQFF

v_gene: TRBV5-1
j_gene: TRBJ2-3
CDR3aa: CASSLQEGGLYTDTQYF

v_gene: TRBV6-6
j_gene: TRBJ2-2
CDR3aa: CASLTGTGELFF

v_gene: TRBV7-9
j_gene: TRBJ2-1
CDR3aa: CASSLDPDNEQFF

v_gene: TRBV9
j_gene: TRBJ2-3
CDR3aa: CASSADGRGTDTQYF

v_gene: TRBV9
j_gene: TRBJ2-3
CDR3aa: CASSPGGQGTDTQYF

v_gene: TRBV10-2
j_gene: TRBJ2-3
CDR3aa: CASSDSAAGWDTQYF

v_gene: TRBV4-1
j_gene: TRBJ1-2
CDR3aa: CASSQQGAIYGYTF

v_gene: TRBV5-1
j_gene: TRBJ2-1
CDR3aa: CASSWDRNEQFF

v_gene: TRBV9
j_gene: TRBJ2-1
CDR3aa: CASSETPGQYYNEQFF

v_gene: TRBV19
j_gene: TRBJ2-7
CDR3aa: CASSPRKRGAYEQYF

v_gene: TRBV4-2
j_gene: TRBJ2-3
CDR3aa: CASSQVERTDTQYF

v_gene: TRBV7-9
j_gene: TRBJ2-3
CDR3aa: CASSLGPTSGGAYTQYF

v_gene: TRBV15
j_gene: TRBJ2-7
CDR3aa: CATSLGTVSYEQYF

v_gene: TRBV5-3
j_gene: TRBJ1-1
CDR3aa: CARSRYRAGEAFF

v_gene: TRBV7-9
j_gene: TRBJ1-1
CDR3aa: CASSLVVTGTEAFF

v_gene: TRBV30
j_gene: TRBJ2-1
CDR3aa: CAWSAGRGNEQFF

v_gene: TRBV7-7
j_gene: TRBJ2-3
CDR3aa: CASSRMDLDTQYF

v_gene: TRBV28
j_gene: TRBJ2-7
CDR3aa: CASSSPRPLAYEQYF

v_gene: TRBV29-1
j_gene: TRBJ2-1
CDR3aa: CSVETGTYNEQFF

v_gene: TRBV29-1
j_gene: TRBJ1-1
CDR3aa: CSVAAGGTEAFF

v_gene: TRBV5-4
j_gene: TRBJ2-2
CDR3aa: CASSLANPTNTGELFF

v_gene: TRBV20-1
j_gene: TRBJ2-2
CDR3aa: CSVTRAGELFF

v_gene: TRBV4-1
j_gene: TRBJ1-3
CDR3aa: CASSQGYRGRSGNTIYF

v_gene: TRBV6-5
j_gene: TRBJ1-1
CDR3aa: CASSYGGEDTEAFF

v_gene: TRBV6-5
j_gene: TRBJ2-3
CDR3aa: CASSYPGLGEKNTQYF

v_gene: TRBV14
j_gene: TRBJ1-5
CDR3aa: CASRGQGEQPQHF

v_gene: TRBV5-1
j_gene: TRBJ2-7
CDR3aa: CASSPPDREVSYEQYF

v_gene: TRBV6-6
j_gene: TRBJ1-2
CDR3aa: CASSYSSLADRGYTF

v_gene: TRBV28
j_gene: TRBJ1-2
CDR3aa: CASSPGPLYYTF

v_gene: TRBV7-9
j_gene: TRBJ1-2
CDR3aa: CASSLAVRPSYGYTF

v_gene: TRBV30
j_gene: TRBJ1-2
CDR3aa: CAWSTAVWDYGYTF

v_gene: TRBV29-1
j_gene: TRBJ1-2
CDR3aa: CSVESWGIGYGYTF

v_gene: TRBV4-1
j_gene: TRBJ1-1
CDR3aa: CASSPPRGTEAFF

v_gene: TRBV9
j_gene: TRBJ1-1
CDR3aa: CASSRGGGNTEAFF

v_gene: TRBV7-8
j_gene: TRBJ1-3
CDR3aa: CASSLGWEYVNTIYF

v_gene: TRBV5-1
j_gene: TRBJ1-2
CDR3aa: CASSFPGTGYGYTF

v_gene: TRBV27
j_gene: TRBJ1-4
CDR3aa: CASSLTGVNEKLFF

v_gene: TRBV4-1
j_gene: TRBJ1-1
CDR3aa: CASFGGTEAFF

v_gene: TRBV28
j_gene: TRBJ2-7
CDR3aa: CASSKGLAGGALYYEQYF

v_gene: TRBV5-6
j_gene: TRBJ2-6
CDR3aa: CASSLPGSRYNVLTF

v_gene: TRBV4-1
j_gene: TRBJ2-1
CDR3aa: CASSSGAGTSAYNEQFF

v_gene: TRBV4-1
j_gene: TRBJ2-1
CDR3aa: CASSQDPAGGDEQFF

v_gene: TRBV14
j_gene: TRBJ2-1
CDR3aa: CASSQDSLAGVYNEQFF

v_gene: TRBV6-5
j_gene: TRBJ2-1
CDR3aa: CASSSGAGGLNEQFF

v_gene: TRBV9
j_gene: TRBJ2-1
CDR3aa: CASSVEWRGGGNEQFF